A selection of T cell receptor beta chains follows, all from one sample in a study of Graves' ophthalmopathy and Graves' hyperthyroidism. MiXCR was run by TCRdb on the multiplex PCR reads, yielding one entry per CDR3 protein. The sample carries nearly 400,000 distinct CDR3 sequences, about 18% recorded once. The sample was peripheral blood. These receptors were obtained from a woman between 18 and 30 years old with Graves' ophthalmopathy. Both conserved end residues are part of each CDR3. The D gene is left open where the match is weak. A row's size may be missing; if present it is once, few, many or a size class.

15	NA	TRBV4-3	many	TRBJ1-2	TGCGCCAGCAGCTCTGGAGGGGGACCCTTTATTGGCTACACCTTC	CASSSGGGPFIGYTF
13	NA	TRBV6-4	many	TRBJ2-6	TGTGCCAGCAGTGAGGGTGGGGCCAACGTCCTGACTTTC	CASSEGGANVLTF
12	NA	TRBV30	many	TRBJ1-1	TGTGCCTGGACCGACCGCGACCTGGGAGCTTTCTTT	CAWTDRDLGAFF
15	NA	TRBV18	many	TRBJ2-5	TGTGCCAGCTCACCACAGGTACGAGGGACGGAGACCCAGTACTTC	CASSPQVRGTETQYF
15	NA	TRBV6-1	NA	TRBJ2-7	TGTGCCAGCAGAAGGACAGTATCTAGCATCGGCGAGCAGTACTTC	CASRRTVSSIGEQYF
15	NA	TRBV5-6	many	TRBJ1-2	TGTGCCAGCAGCTTTGAGCCTCAGGGCGGCTATGGCTACACCTTC	CASSFEPQGGYGYTF
15	NA	TRBV4-3	many	TRBJ2-7	TGCGCCAGCAGCCAAGAGTGGGACGCCTCCTACGAGCAGTACTTC	CASSQEWDASYEQYF
15	NA	TRBV14	many	TRBJ2-7	TGTGCCAGCAGCCAAGCCCGGACTTATGCCTACGAGCAGTACTTC	CASSQARTYAYEQYF
16	TRBD1	TRBV27	many	TRBJ1-6	TGTGCCAGCAGGTCGGGGGACAGAGGGTCTAATTCACCCCTCCACTTT	CASRSGDRGSNSPLHF
15	TRBD1	TRBV7-9	NA	TRBJ2-7	TGTGCCAGCAGCACTGACCGGGACAGGATCTTCGAGCAGTACTTC	CASSTDRDRIFEQYF
14	TRBD1	TRBV27	NA	TRBJ1-2	TGTGCCAGCAGTCTGACGGGACAGGCGTATGGCTACACCTTC	CASSLTGQAYGYTF
13	NA	TRBV9	many	TRBJ1-1	TGTGCCAGCAGCGTAGGGGAAGGGGGGGAAGCTTTCTTT	CASSVGEGGEAFF
17	TRBD2	TRBV27	many	TRBJ2-3	TGTGCCAGCAATTTCTCGGGACTAGCGGGAGTCACAGATACGCAGTATTTT	CASNFSGLAGVTDTQYF
14	NA	TRBV2	many	TRBJ1-1	TGTGCCAGCAGTGAAAATACGGGGGAAACTGAAGCTTTCTTT	CASSENTGETEAFF
14	TRBD1	TRBV6-5	many	TRBJ2-7	TGTGCCAGCAGTTCGACCGGGACAGGGGGCGAGCAGTACTTC	CASSSTGTGGEQYF
13	NA	TRBV6-5	many	TRBJ1-1	TGTGCCAGCAGTTACTCGATTCGAAGTGAAGCTTTCTTT	CASSYSIRSEAFF